Listed below are T cell receptor beta chains from one sample, sequenced in a study of T cell responses to AZD1222 COVID-19 vaccine. TCRdb's copy holds only in-frame clones and misses some; the assay was immunoSEQ multiplex PCR. The repertoire holds some 140,000 clones, with 85% to 95% as singletons. Specimen: peripheral blood, collected 28 days after the second AZD1222 dose. The receptors were gathered from an adult who received the AZD1222 COVID-19 vaccine. Each CDR3 is given with its conserved first and last residue. The order of the fields is clone size, V gene, D gene, J gene, CDR3 protein, CDR3 DNA. D genes are given only for firm matches. Clone sizes are given selectively: once, few, many, or a class where the clone is expanded.

NA	TRBV19	NA	TRBJ2-5	CASSIGQKETQYF	TGTGCCAGTAGTATTGGACAGAAAGAGACCCAGTACTTC
NA	TRBV18	TRBD1	TRBJ1-6	CASSPGTGPNSPLHF	TGTGCCAGCTCACCAGGGACAGGGCCTAATTCACCCCTCCACTTT
NA	TRBV6-5	NA	TRBJ1-1	CASLQGYGGTEAFF	TGTGCCAGTTTACAGGGTTACGGTGGGACTGAAGCTTTCTTT
NA	TRBV7-2	NA	TRBJ1-1	CASGGNTEAFF	TGTGCCAGCGGGGGGAACACTGAAGCTTTCTTT
NA	TRBV23-1	NA	TRBJ1-6	CASSRPRPLGNSPLHF	TGCGCCAGCAGTCGTCCCAGGCCCCTAGGAAATTCACCCCTCCACTTT
NA	TRBV3-1/TRBV3-2	NA	TRBJ1-5	CASSQGSGGQPQHF	TGTGCCAGCAGCCAAGGCTCCGGTGGTCAGCCCCAGCATTTT
NA	TRBV11-3	NA	TRBJ2-2	CASTRVGTGELFF	TGTGCCAGCACCCGAGTTGGAACCGGGGAGCTGTTTTTT
NA	TRBV19	NA	TRBJ1-5	CASSDNYQPQHF	TGTGCCAGTAGTGACAATTACCAGCCCCAGCATTTT
NA	TRBV5-1	NA	TRBJ1-1	CASSLEQLNEAFF	TGCGCCAGCAGCTTGGAACAGCTAAATGAAGCTTTCTTT
NA	TRBV4-1	TRBD1	TRBJ2-3	CASSRRGQGRTDTQYF	TGCGCCAGCAGCCGTCGGGGACAGGGTCGCACAGATACGCAGTATTTT
NA	TRBV28	NA	TRBJ1-5	CASSSSGPQHF	TGTGCCAGCAGTTCCTCGGGACCCCAGCATTTT
NA	TRBV13	NA	TRBJ1-4	CASSLLEVGEKLFF	TGTGCCAGCAGCTTACTGGAGGTGGGGGAAAAACTGTTTTTT
NA	TRBV19	NA	TRBJ1-1	CASSILANTEAFF	TGTGCCAGTAGTATCCTAGCGAACACTGAAGCTTTCTTT
once	TRBV6-5	NA	TRBJ2-7	CASSYSGQTYEQYF	TGTGCCAGCAGTTACTCCGGGCAGACCTACGAGCAGTACTTC
NA	TRBV2	NA	TRBJ2-7	CASTGRGTGREQYF	TGTGCCAGCACTGGGCGTGGGACGGGTCGTGAGCAGTACTTC
NA	TRBV5-6	TRBD1	TRBJ1-1	CASSLEGTGVAAFF	TGTGCCAGCAGCTTGGAAGGGACAGGGGTAGCGGCTTTCTTT
NA	TRBV6-5	NA	TRBJ1-4	CASSQGVGKLFF	TGTGCCAGCAGCCAGGGAGTTGGAAAACTGTTTTTT
once	TRBV18	NA	TRBJ2-2	CASSLRTLNTGELFF	TGTGCCAGCTCACTAAGGACTTTGAACACCGGGGAGCTGTTTTTT